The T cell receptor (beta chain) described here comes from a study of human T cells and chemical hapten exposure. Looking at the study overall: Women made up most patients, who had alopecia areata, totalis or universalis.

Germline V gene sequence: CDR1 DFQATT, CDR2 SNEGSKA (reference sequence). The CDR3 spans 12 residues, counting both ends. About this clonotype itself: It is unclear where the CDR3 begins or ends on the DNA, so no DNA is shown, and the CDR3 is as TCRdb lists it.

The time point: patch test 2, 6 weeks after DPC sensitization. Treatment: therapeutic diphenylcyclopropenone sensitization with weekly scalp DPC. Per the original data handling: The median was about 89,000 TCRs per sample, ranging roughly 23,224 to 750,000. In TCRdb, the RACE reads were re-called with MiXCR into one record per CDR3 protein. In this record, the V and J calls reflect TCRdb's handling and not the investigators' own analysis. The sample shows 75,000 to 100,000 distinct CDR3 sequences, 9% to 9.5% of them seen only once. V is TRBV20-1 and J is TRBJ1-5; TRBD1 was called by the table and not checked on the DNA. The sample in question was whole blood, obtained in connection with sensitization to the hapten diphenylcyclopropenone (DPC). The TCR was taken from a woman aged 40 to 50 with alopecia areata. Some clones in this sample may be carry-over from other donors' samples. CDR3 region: CSASLRGRPQHF.